This TCR beta chain was recovered during a study of cytomegalovirus exposure and HLA in healthy donors. The sample holds one count of this clone. Its antigen is unknown. Sequence at one end of the junction differs from germline and may be a read error. PCR used 60 Vbeta primers and 13 Jbeta primers. Only in-frame clones appear in the TCRdb table, and some are missing; sequencing was by immunoSEQ multiplex PCR. Of approximately 120,000 clones listed, about 82% are singletons. Study-wide findings and caveats: As a later analysis showed, several of the most significant clusters appeared to be linked to common viral pathogens. Follow-up analysis later connected one missense variant in DCLRE1C with trimming of TCR beta V- and J-genes.

CDR3 length equals 14 residues. Looked up from germline, CDR1 is SGHTS and CDR2 is YDEGEE. The sample consisted of PBMCs. The genes are TRBV5-8 and TRBJ1-4, with D tentatively TRBD1 (6 bases). The sequence came from a man aged 50 to 59 in good health and CMV-seronegative. CDR3 sequence: CASSLRGNNAKLFF. CDR3 nucleotides: TGTGCCAGCAGCTTGAGGGGGAATAATGCAAAACTGTTTTTT.